These 18 T cell receptor beta chains were all obtained from the same sample, sequenced in a study of T cells in Graves' hyperthyroidism and ophthalmopathy. Amplification yielded TCR beta CDR3 regions, with RNA transcripts as the source. Researchers ran a first-round RT-PCR on the TCR CDR3 using the HTBI primer set. TCRdb called the multiplex PCR reads again in MiXCR, with one record for every CDR3 protein. Among about 590,000 distinct CDR3 sequences, roughly 14% were seen once, and the ten largest hold approximately 7.4%. The specimen was blood. The receptors here all came from a woman aged 25 to 39 with Graves' hyperthyroidism.

Ten or more counts support this clonotype. V gene TRBV24-1 combines with J gene TRBJ2-3; TRBD2 might be the D (6 bases). Between the trimmed V and J ends, which lost 4 bases and 6 bases, there was a span of 10 bases. Germline V lookup: CDR1 KGHDR, CDR2 SFDVKD. This CDR3 comprises 13 residues. In nucleotides, the CDR3 is TGTGCCACCAGTGACCAGGGACTCGATACGCAGTATTTT. It specifies CATSDQGLDTQYF.

The rearrangement links TRBV6-2 or TRBV6-3 to TRBJ2-6; 7 bases are shared with TRBD1. The J segment lost 0 bases and the V segment lost 6 bases, leaving 17 bases of the junction unmatched. Germline V gives CDR1 MNHEY, CDR2 SVGEGT. This CDR3 has 20 residues. The CDR3 loop is CASSLGGQLLPYSGANVLTF. In DNA, the CDR3 is TGTGCCAGCAGCTTAGGGGGACAGCTCCTCCCCTACTCTGGGGCCAACGTCCTGACTTTC.

This clonotype has only a few counts. The chain couples TRBV15 to TRBJ2-2; D gene ambiguous. Deletions cut 0 bases from V and 7 bases from J, with 6 bases between. In germline, CDR1 is LNHNV, CDR2 YYDKDF (reference sequence). The CDR3 runs to 13 residues. CDR3: CATSRDLGGELFF. The CDR3 nucleotides read TGTGCCACCAGCAGAGATCTCGGCGGGGAGCTGTTTTTT.

The chain carries TRBV4-1 and TRBJ2-5; 8 bases map to TRBD1. With V trimmed by 1 base and J by 2 bases, 6 bases remained unmatched. Looked up from germline, CDR1 is MGHRA and CDR2 is YSYEKL. This CDR3 comprises 16 residues. The CDR3 DNA follows: TGCGCCAGCAGCCAAGTAGGCAGGGGGCGGCAAGAGACCCAGTACTTC. Translated: CASSQVGRGRQETQYF.

This clonotype was counted ten times or more. This chain connects TRBV5-1 to TRBJ2-5; D unresolved. This CDR3 spans 14 amino acids. Per germline, CDR1 SGHRS and CDR2 YFSETQ. The V gene lost 0 bases and the J gene lost 4 bases, with 10 bases spanning the gap. The CDR3 is CASSLVVGRETQYF. The CDR3 DNA reads as TGCGCCAGCAGCTTGGTTGTAGGGCGAGAGACCCAGTACTTC.

At least ten counts were recorded for this clonotype. V and J are TRBV20-1 and TRBJ2-3; weak D call: TRBD2 (5 bases). This CDR3 has 15 residues. Trimming pared 5 bases from V and 0 bases from J, leaving 15 bases between. CDR1 DFQATT and CDR2 SNEGSKA come from the germline V gene (reference sequence). The CDR3 DNA is TGCAGTGCTCCCTCGGCTAGCCTTAGCACAGATACGCAGTATTTT. It encodes CSAPSASLSTDTQYF.

This clonotype has at least ten counts. This chain uses TRBV7-2 with TRBJ2-7; TRBD2 aligns across 12 bases. The CDR3 spans 19 residues. Germline values: CDR1 SGHTA, CDR2 FQGNSA. J was trimmed by 0 bases and V by 3 bases; bases with no gene match: 12. The CDR3 DNA reads TGTGCCAGCAGCTTCAGGACTAGCGGGACGTCCTCAAGCTCCTACGAGCAGTACTTC. Encoded protein: CASSFRTSGTSSSSYEQYF. The entire variable domain, with the rest obtained from reference TRBV7-2 and TRBJ2-7, is as follows: GAGVSQSPSNKVTEKGKDVELRCDPISGHTALYWYRQSLGQGLEFLIYFQGNSAPDKSGLPSDRFSAERTGGSVSTLTIQRTQQEDSAVYLCASSFRTSGTSSSSYEQYFGPGTRLTVT.

This clonotype was recorded at least ten times. The genes are TRBV24-1 and TRBJ2-1; possible D gene TRBD2, 6 bases. Trimming took 3 bases from V and 7 from J, leaving 9 bases between them. The germline V gene encodes CDR1 KGHDR and CDR2 SFDVKD. This CDR3 contains 13 residues. CDR3 in DNA: TGTGCCACCAGTGATCCAGGGAGGAATGAGCAGTTCTTC. It specifies CATSDPGRNEQFF.

This clonotype was seen ten or more times. V is TRBV27 and J is TRBJ1-2; D uncertain. V shed 5 bases and J shed 5 bases, with 12 bases lying between them. Germline loops: CDR1 MNHEY, CDR2 SMNVEV (reference sequence). The CDR3 is 13 residues long. The DNA of the CDR3 is TGTGCCAGCAGTCCGGGAAGACTTTATGGCTACACCTTC. Protein product: CASSPGRLYGYTF.

This clonotype occurred many times. The chain recombines TRBV20-1 with TRBJ2-7; 10 positions match TRBD2. V lost 1 base to trimming and J lost 1 base; unmatched junction nucleotides: 4. CDR1 and CDR2 (germline): DFQATT, SNEGSKA (reference sequence). The CDR3 covers 15 residues. The CDR3 region has the DNA TGCAGTGCTAGAGGAGCGGGAGGGCCTTCCTACGAGCAGTACTTC. It encodes CSARGAGGPSYEQYF.

The CDR3 DNA reads as TGTGCCAGCGCCGGGCCAGCAAGCTCCTATAATTCACCCCTCCACTTT. Its protein is CASAGPASSYNSPLHF. This rearrangement joins TRBV6-1 to TRBJ1-6; D remains unclear. Germline-derived CDR1 and CDR2 are MNHNS and SASEGT. The V and J ends lost 8 bases and 0 bases respectively, with 14 bases between them. The CDR3 is 16 residues long.

V is TRBV6-2 or TRBV6-3 and J is TRBJ2-1; D not resolved. V lost 2 bases and J 5 bases, leaving 10 bases between the germline ends. Germline CDR1 is MNHEY and CDR2 is SVGEGT. The CDR3 is 14 amino acids. CDR3 sequence: CASSYGLPNNEQFF. The CDR3 DNA is TGTGCCAGCAGTTACGGTTTACCTAACAATGAGCAGTTCTTC.

This clonotype was seen a few times. The V call is TRBV6-9, the J call TRBJ1-5; D is unresolved. V was shortened by 3 bases and J by 0 bases, with 9 bases between the two germline ends. The CDR3 loop spans 15 amino acids. Germline V CDR1 and CDR2: MNHGY, SVAAGI. CDR3 in amino acids: CASSYSRSSNQPQHF. CDR3 nucleotide sequence: TGTGCCAGCAGTTACAGCAGGAGTAGCAATCAGCCCCAGCATTTT.

This clonotype has just a few counts. This chain joins TRBV27 and TRBJ1-4; 11 bases fit TRBD1. Germline V gene sequence: CDR1 MNHEY, CDR2 SMNVEV (reference sequence). V gave up 2 bases and J gave up 8 bases; unmatched junction bases: 4. The CDR3 spans 15 residues. DNA for the CDR3: TGTGCCAGCAGTTTACTTGGACAGGGGGCCGAAAAACTGTTTTTT. Protein: CASSLLGQGAEKLFF. The variable domain in full, completed from reference TRBV27 and TRBJ1-4, reads EAQVTQNPRYLITVTGKKLTVTCSQNMNHEYMSWYRQDPGLGLRQIYYSMNVEVTDKGDVPEGYKVSRKEKRNFPLILESPSPNQTSLYFCASSLLGQGAEKLFFGSGTQLSVL.

In this sample, this clonotype turned up a few times. The rearrangement uses TRBV15 and TRBJ2-5; 9 bases match TRBD1. Germline lookup yields CDR1 LNHNV and CDR2 YYDKDF (reference sequence). J was trimmed by 2 bases and V by 5 bases; bases with no gene match: 6. This CDR3 has 15 amino acids. CDR3 amino acids: CATSSPGQGQETQYF. The CDR3 nucleotides read TGTGCCACCAGCTCCCCGGGACAGGGTCAAGAGACCCAGTACTTC.

In its sample, this clonotype was seen many times. V usage is TRBV7-2 and J usage is TRBJ2-7; possibly TRBD2 for D (5 bases). The CDR3 extends over 14 amino acids. Per germline, CDR1 SGHTA and CDR2 FQGNSA. V gave up 1 base and J gave up 4 bases, with 11 bases separating them. CDR3 in DNA: TGTGCCAGCAGCTTAGGAAGCGGTCATTACGAGCAGTACTTC. This encodes CASSLGSGHYEQYF.

The sample holds a few counts of this clonotype. V gene TRBV5-1 combines with J gene TRBJ2-7; TRBD2 agrees at 8 bases. The ends lost 5 bases at V and 6 bases at J; junction bases unmatched: 10. Germline-derived CDR1 and CDR2 are SGHRS and YFSETQ. CDR3 length equals 14 residues. The CDR3, as DNA: TGCGCCAGCAGAGCAGGAGCGGGAGTGGGCGAGCAGTACTTC. Translated, it gives CASRAGAGVGEQYF.

This clonotype was seen a few times. CDR3 region: CATSDPVLDTQYF. The CDR3, as DNA: TGTGCCACCAGTGACCCCGTCCTGGATACGCAGTATTTT. The rearrangement joins TRBV24-1 to TRBJ2-3; no firm D call. CDR3 length: 13 residues. Between the trimmed V and J ends, which lost 4 bases and 6 bases, there was a span of 10 bases. In germline, CDR1 is KGHDR, CDR2 SFDVKD.